This T cell receptor beta chain was captured by sequencing in a study of CD8 T cells in Susac syndrome (dated by TCRdb to 2018 to 2020). About the study as a whole: The study used repertoire sequencing to test whether antigen drove CD8+ T cell activation and differentiation in Susac syndrome. Study-level results and caveats: The number of individuals in the TCR sequencing and HLA analysis was recognized as being relatively small.

CDR1 is given as SQVTM and CDR2 as ANQGSEA, both from the germline V gene. From the cysteine through the phenylalanine, the CDR3 covers 12 amino acids. Only the CDR3 DNA is retained, 36 bases long and in frame from the first base. Germline trimming: 7 bases from V, 9 bases from J; junction bases outside gene matches: 9. RNA was extracted with the RNeasy kit and roughly 0.45 to 1 ug was reverse transcribed using random hexamers. TCR beta CDR3 regions were amplified with the immunoSEQ multiplex PCR assay covering 54 Vbeta and 13 Jbeta segments. PCR amplification bias was corrected using a synthetic template baseline for primer optimization and computational correction. Processing in the source paper ran as follows. Only productive sequences were kept, with reads annotated to V, D and J genes according to IMGT and analyzed in immunoSEQ Analyzer. Clonality was calculated as one minus the Shannon entropy normalized by log2 of the number of productive unique sequences. Public and private clones were assessed among the 100 most prevalent clones of each patient and control. Clones were defined as Susac-specific if absent from the healthy and MS cohorts, from around 1,100 published viral clones and from other ImmuneACCESS disease sequences. TCRdb reran the public reads through fastp at Q25 and MiXCR, keeping productive beta chains. Records with the same CDR3 protein are collapsed into one entry carrying the most frequent genes and DNA. TCRdb's processing, not the authors', yielded these V and J calls. The sample includes around 130,000 distinct CDR3 sequences, with nearly 95% observed a single time. The ten most abundant clones make up more than 0.09% of the sample.

To note about this clonotype: The target of this receptor is not known. The record has no base qualities; no much larger clone is one base away.

High-throughput TCR beta sequencing profiled peripheral blood CD8+ and CD4+ T cells from healthy donors, Susac syndrome patients and multiple sclerosis patients. Healthy donors were age- and sex-matched controls. CD8+ TEMRA cells were enriched by FACS, while bulk CD8+ and CD4+ T cells were purified by magnetic negative isolation. Blood was collected in EDTA tubes and processed within 24 hours, with PBMCs isolated through density gradient centrifugation. PBMCs intended for TCR sequencing were frozen in liquid nitrogen and were later thawed in a 37 degrees C water bath. The sorted or isolated CD4+, CD8+ and CD8+ TEMRA cells reached a purity of at least 90%.

The rearrangement combines TRBV29-1 with TRBJ2-4; 7 bases in between match TRBD1. Sequencing was done on a sample of CD4+ T cells from PBMCs. The receptor was isolated from a human donor in good health. The DNA sequence reads TGCAGCGCGCGACAGGGAGATGGCATTCAGTACTTC. Its product reads: CSARQGDGIQYF.